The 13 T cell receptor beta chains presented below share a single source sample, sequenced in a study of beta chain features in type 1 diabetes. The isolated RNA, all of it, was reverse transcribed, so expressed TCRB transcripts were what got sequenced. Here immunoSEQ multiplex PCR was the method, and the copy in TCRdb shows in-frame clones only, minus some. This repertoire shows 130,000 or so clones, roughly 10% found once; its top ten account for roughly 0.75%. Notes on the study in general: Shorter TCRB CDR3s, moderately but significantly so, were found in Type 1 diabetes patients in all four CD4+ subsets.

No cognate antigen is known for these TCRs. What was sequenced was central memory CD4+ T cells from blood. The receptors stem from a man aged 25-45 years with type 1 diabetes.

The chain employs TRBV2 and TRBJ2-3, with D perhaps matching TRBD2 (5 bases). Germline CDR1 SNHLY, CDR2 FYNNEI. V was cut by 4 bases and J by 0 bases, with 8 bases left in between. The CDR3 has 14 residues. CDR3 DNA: TGTGCCAGCAGTGTAACGGGGAGCACAGATACGCAGTATTTT. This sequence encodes CASSVTGSTDTQYF.

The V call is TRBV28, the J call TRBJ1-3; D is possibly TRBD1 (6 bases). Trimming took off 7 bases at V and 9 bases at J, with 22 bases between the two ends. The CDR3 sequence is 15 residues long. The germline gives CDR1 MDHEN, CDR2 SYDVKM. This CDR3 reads CASTHPGGGEITIYF. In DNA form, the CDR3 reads TGTGCCAGCACCCACCCCGGAGGGGGGGAGATCACCATATATTTT.

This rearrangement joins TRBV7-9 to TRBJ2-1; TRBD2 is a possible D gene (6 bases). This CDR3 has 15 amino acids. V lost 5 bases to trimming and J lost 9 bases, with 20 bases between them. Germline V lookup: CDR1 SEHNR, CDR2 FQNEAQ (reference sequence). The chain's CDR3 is CASSMGGSTLLEQFF. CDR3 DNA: TGTGCCAGCAGCATGGGAGGCTCGACTCTACTTGAGCAGTTCTTC.

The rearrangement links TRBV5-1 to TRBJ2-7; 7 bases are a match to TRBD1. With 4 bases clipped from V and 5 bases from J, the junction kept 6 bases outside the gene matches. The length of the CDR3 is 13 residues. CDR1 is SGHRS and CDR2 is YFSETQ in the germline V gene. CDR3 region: CASSPQTGNEQYF. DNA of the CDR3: TGCGCCAGCAGCCCCCAGACAGGGAACGAGCAGTACTTC. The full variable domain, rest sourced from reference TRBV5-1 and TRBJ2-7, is KAGVTQTPRYLIKTRGQQVTLSCSPISGHRSVSWYQQTPGQGLQFLFEYFSETQRNKGNFPGRFSGRQFSNSRSEMNVSTLELGDSALYLCASSPQTGNEQYFGPGTRLTVT.

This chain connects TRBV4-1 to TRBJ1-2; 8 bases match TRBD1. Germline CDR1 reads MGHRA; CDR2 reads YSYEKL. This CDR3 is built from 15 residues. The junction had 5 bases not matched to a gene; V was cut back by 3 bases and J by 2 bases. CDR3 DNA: TGCGCCAGCAGCCACCTGGACAGGGAGAACTATGGCTACACCTTC. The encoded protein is CASSHLDRENYGYTF.

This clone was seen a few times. CDR3 DNA sequence: TGTGCCAGCAGGCCCCTAGTCACAGATACGCAGTATTTT. Protein sequence: CASRPLVTDTQYF. The V call is TRBV6-1, the J call TRBJ2-3; D is unresolved. In germline, CDR1 is MNHNS, CDR2 SASEGT. V was cut by 6 bases and J by 2 bases, with 9 bases left in between. The CDR3 is 13 amino acids.

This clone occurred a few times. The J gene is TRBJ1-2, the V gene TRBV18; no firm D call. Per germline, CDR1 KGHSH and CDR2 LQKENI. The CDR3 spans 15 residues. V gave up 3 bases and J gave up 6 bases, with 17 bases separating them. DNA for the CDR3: TGTGCCAGCTCACCTGGAGGACCATTGACGAATGGCTACACCTTC. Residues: CASSPGGPLTNGYTF.

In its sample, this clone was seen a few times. CDR3 amino acids: CASSLGQGFGGTYEQYF. CDR3 nucleotide sequence: TGTGCCAGCAGCTTGGGACAGGGGTTTGGAGGCACCTACGAGCAGTACTTC. The chain has TRBV5-4 and TRBJ2-7; 8 bases agree with TRBD1. The CDR3 is 17 amino acids. Germline values: CDR1 SGHNT, CDR2 YYREEE (reference sequence). V lost 0 bases to trimming and J lost 2 bases; unmatched junction nucleotides: 10. Full variable domain (remainder filled in from reference TRBV5-4 and TRBJ2-7): ETGVTQSPTHLIKTRGQQVTLRCSSQSGHNTVSWYQQALGQGPQFIFQYYREEENGRGNFPPRFSGLQFPNYSSELNVNALELDDSALYLCASSLGQGFGGTYEQYFGPGTRLTVT.

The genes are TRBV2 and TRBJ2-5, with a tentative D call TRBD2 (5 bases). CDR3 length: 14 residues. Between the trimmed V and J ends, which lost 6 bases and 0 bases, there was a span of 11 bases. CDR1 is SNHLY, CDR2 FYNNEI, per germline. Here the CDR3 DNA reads TGTGCCAGCAGATTAGCGTATAACCAAGAGACCCAGTACTTC. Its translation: CASRLAYNQETQYF.

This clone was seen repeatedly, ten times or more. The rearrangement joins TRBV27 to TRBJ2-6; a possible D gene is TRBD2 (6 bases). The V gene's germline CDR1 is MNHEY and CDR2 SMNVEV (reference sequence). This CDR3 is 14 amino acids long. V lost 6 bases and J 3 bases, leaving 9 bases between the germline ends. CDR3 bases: TGTGCCAGCAGGAAGGAGGGTGGGGCCAACGTCCTGACTTTC. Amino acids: CASRKEGGANVLTF. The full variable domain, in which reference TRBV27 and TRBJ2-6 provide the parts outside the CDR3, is EAQVTQNPRYLITVTGKKLTVTCSQNMNHEYMSWYRQDPGLGLRQIYYSMNVEVTDKGDVPEGYKVSRKEKRNFPLILESPSPNQTSLYFCASRKEGGANVLTFGAGSRLTVL.

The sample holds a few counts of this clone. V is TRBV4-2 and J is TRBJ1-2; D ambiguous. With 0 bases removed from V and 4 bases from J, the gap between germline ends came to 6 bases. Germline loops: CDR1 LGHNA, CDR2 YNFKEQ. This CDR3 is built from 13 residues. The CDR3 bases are TGTGCCAGCAGCCAAGACGGGTCCTATGGCTACACCTTC. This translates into CASSQDGSYGYTF.

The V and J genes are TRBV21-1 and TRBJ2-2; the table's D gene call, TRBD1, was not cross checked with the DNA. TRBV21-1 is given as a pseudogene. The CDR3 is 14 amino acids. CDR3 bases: TGTGCCAGCAGCAATCGACAGGGGGCCGGGGAGCTGTTTTTT. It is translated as CASSNRQGAGELFF.

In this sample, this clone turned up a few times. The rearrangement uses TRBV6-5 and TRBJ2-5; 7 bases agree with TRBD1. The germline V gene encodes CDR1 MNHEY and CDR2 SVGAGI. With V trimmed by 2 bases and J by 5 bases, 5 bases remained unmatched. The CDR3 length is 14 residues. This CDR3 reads CASSYQQGRETQYF. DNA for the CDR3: TGTGCCAGCAGTTACCAACAGGGGCGGGAGACCCAGTACTTC.